These T cell receptor beta chains were read from a single sample in a study of blood T cell repertoires in COVID-19. Produced via immunoSEQ multiplex PCR; TCRdb's table is partial and in-frame only. This sample has 150,000 to 200,000 clones, with roughly 77% found just once. The sample consisted of peripheral blood. Source of these receptors: a woman aged 40 to 49 with COVID-19, enrolled during active disease. Each CDR3 is given with its conserved first and last residue. D genes are given only for firm matches. Clone size appears in some rows only: once, few, many, or a class for an expanded clone.

abundance,d_gene,j_gene,v_gene,CDR3aa,CDR3nt
-,-,TRBJ2-1,TRBV9,CASSVLGQSDEQFF,TGTGCCAGCAGCGTACTAGGACAGTCCGATGAGCAGTTCTTC
-,-,TRBJ2-7,TRBV15,CATSRDRGSSLAEQYF,TGTGCCACCAGCAGAGATAGGGGCTCGAGTCTGGCCGAGCAGTACTTC
-,TRBD1,TRBJ1-4,TRBV14,CASSLQGRREKLFF,TGTGCCAGCAGCCTACAGGGGCGCCGTGAAAAACTGTTTTTT
-,TRBD1,TRBJ1-2,TRBV5-1,CASSLAGTVNYGYTF,TGCGCCAGCAGCTTGGCCGGGACAGTTAACTATGGCTACACCTTC
-,TRBD1,TRBJ2-1,TRBV2,CASSVRGQGFHEQFF,TGTGCCAGCAGTGTCCGTGGACAGGGGTTCCATGAGCAGTTCTTC
-,-,TRBJ1-1,TRBV9,CASSKALNTEAFF,TGTGCCAGCTCTAAAGCCTTGAACACTGAAGCTTTCTTT
-,TRBD2,TRBJ2-7,TRBV7-9,CASSARTSGSDEQYF,TGTGCCAGCAGCGCCCGCACTAGCGGGAGCGACGAGCAGTACTTC
-,-,TRBJ1-3,TRBV30,CAWRRGPGNTIYF,TGTGCCTGGAGACGCGGTCCTGGAAACACCATATATTTT
-,-,TRBJ2-7,TRBV6-2/TRBV6-3,CASSYPNWTTKRGEQYF,TGTGCCAGCAGTTACCCTAATTGGACTACCAAGCGTGGCGAGCAGTACTTC
few,TRBD1,TRBJ2-7,TRBV27,CASSRQGTAKIRGEQYF,TGTGCCAGCAGCCGACAGGGTACAGCAAAAATCAGGGGCGAGCAGTACTTC
-,TRBD1,TRBJ2-7,TRBV5-6,CASSWAATGPSYEQYF,TGTGCCAGCAGCTGGGCCGCGACAGGGCCGTCCTACGAGCAGTACTTC
-,-,TRBJ2-6,TRBV6-5,CASSPGYTGANVLTF,TGTGCCAGCAGTCCAGGGTACACTGGGGCCAACGTCCTGACTTTC
-,TRBD1,TRBJ2-1,TRBV23-1,CASPHRDRGYSYNEQFF,TGCGCCAGCCCACACCGGGACAGGGGCTACTCCTACAATGAGCAGTTCTTC
few,-,TRBJ1-5,TRBV19,CASSIGQGVGPQHF,TGTGCCAGTAGTATCGGGCAGGGCGTCGGGCCCCAGCATTTT
-,-,TRBJ2-3,TRBV5-1,CASSLASTQNTQYF,TGCGCCAGCAGCTTGGCCTCCACACAGAATACGCAGTATTTT
-,-,TRBJ1-2,TRBV29-1,CSVKGVEHYGYTF,TGCAGCGTTAAGGGGGTGGAGCACTATGGCTACACCTTC
-,-,TRBJ1-1,TRBV5-1,CASSSNLDILEAFF,TGCGCCAGCAGTTCCAATCTGGACATTCTTGAAGCTTTCTTT
-,-,TRBJ2-5,TRBV11-2,CASNNGGTQYF,TGTGCCAGCAATAACGGTGGGACCCAGTACTTC
-,TRBD1,TRBJ2-1,TRBV12-5,CASGLISGGHYNEQFF,TGTGCTAGTGGTTTGATATCAGGGGGCCACTACAATGAGCAGTTCTTC
-,-,TRBJ1-2,TRBV10-3,CATRGGRENGYTF,TGTGCTACCCGGGGGGGCAGGGAAAATGGCTACACCTTC
-,-,TRBJ1-5,TRBV2,CASMSRTNQPQHF,TGTGCCAGCATGTCCCGGACAAATCAGCCCCAGCATTTT
few,-,TRBJ1-5,TRBV2,CASSAEVVGNQPQHF,TGTGCCAGCAGTGCCGAGGTTGTGGGCAATCAGCCCCAGCATTTT
once,-,TRBJ2-6,TRBV11-3,CASSAQGAGANVLTF,TGTGCCAGCAGCGCACAGGGAGCTGGGGCCAACGTCCTGACTTTC
-,-,TRBJ2-1,TRBV5-1,CASSLVGQLYNEQFF,TGCGCCAGCAGCTTGGTAGGACAGTTGTACAATGAGCAGTTCTTC
-,TRBD2,TRBJ2-5,TRBV5-1,CASSLDPSGGAETQYF,TGCGCCAGCAGCTTGGACCCCAGCGGGGGGGCAGAGACCCAGTACTTC
few,TRBD1,TRBJ1-1,TRBV5-8,CASSAQDRETGGAFF,TGTGCCAGCAGCGCGCAGGACAGGGAGACTGGGGGAGCTTTCTTT
-,TRBD1,TRBJ2-2,TRBV12-3/TRBV12-4,CASSGQANGELFF,TGTGCCAGCAGTGGACAGGCTAACGGGGAGCTGTTTTTT
-,-,TRBJ2-5,TRBV12-3/TRBV12-4,CASSLRGEETQYF,TGTGCCAGCAGTCTCCGGGGAGAAGAGACCCAGTACTTC
-,TRBD1,TRBJ2-5,TRBV27,CASSRKGQGGSETQYF,TGTGCCAGCAGTCGAAAAGGACAGGGCGGTAGCGAGACCCAGTACTTC
few,TRBD2,TRBJ2-1,TRBV19,CASSRTSGTVYNEQFF,TGTGCCAGTAGTAGGACTAGCGGGACAGTTTACAATGAGCAGTTCTTC
-,-,TRBJ2-3,TRBV2,CASSLGLTDTQYF,TGTGCCAGCAGCCTGGGACTCACAGATACGCAGTATTTT
-,-,TRBJ1-5,TRBV6-6,CASGTPNQPQHF,TGTGCCAGCGGGACACCGAATCAGCCCCAGCATTTT
-,-,TRBJ2-7,TRBV19,CASSWRDSRAGEQYF,TGTGCCAGTAGTTGGCGGGACTCCCGGGCGGGCGAGCAGTACTTC
once,-,TRBJ1-2,TRBV10-3,CAISDIRGNYGYTF,TGTGCCATCAGTGACATACGGGGGAACTATGGCTACACCTTC
-,TRBD2,TRBJ2-5,TRBV5-6,CASSFAGGRETQYF,TGTGCCAGCAGCTTTGCGGGGGGGCGTGAGACCCAGTACTTC
-,TRBD2,TRBJ2-7,TRBV7-8,CASSLGFAGVNEQYF,TGTGCCAGCAGCTTAGGATTCGCGGGAGTTAACGAGCAGTACTTC
-,TRBD2,TRBJ2-1,TRBV30,CAWSLSGDNEQFF,TGTGCCTGGAGCCTTAGCGGGGACAATGAGCAGTTCTTC
-,-,TRBJ2-1,TRBV14,CASVFPCGPPSYNEQFF,TGTGCCAGCGTGTTTCCTTGCGGGCCCCCATCCTACAATGAGCAGTTCTTC
-,TRBD2,TRBJ2-1,TRBV10-1,CASSELRSGRAYNEQFF,TGCGCCAGCAGTGAGCTCCGAAGCGGGAGGGCCTACAATGAGCAGTTCTTC
-,TRBD2,TRBJ2-2,TRBV27,CASSIKRDRKTNTNTGELFF,TGTGCCAGCAGTATAAAGCGGGACCGTAAAACCAATACGAACACCGGGGAGCTGTTTTTT